The source of this T cell receptor beta chain is a study of cytotoxic CD8 clonotypes in ibrutinib-treated CLL. Study as a whole: For this cohort, patients were roughly eleven relapsed/refractory and some 15 treatment-naive, while under 18 were IGHV unmutated. Study observations and caveats: Public clonotypes, rarely seen, contracted or held steady on treatment. Baseline clonality exceeded age-matched healthy donors and tracked circulating CD8+ T-cell counts. Upon ibrutinib response clonality rose, and upon progression it fell back toward baseline.

Trimming stripped 5 bases from V and 8 bases from J, with 19 bases between. From germline, CDR1 is PRHDT and CDR2 FYEKMQ (reference sequence). The CDR3 has 15 amino acids. Data came from immunoSEQ multiplex PCR; TCRdb stores just in-frame clones and leaves some out. This table has 20,000 to 30,000 clones, over 65% appearing once. This clone was found once. As yet, its antigen is unknown. J is TRBJ2-1 and V is TRBV13, with no clear D. The receptor comes from a human donor with chronic lymphocytic leukemia. Here the sequenced sample was PBMCs, taken after 12 months of ibrutinib treatment. The CDR3 protein is CASSPQLGFKDEQFF. The CDR3 DNA follows: TGTGCCAGCAGCCCCCAGTTAGGGTTTAAGGATGAGCAGTTCTTC.